The rows below give T cell receptor beta chains drawn from one sample of a study of low-dose radiotherapy and immunotherapy resistance in tumors. A single record per CDR3 protein comes from TCRdb applying MiXCR to the reads. The sample has more than 50,000 distinct CDR3 sequences, roughly 23% seen once; the top ten hold 6.5% to 7%. Source: PBMCs, taken after low-dose radiotherapy plus immunotherapy. Receptors were obtained from a male donor with prostate cancer. Both conserved end residues are part of each CDR3. Fields, in order: clone size, J gene, D gene, V gene, CDR3 protein, CDR3 DNA. D genes are given only for firm matches. Clone size, where shown, is once, few, many, or a class for clones that have expanded.

many,TRBJ2-7,.,TRBV20-1,CSATEDYEQYF,TGCAGTGCTACGGAGGATTACGAGCAGTACTTC
many,TRBJ1-5,.,TRBV21-1,CASSRGTDFAYSNQPQHF,TGTGCCAGCAGCCGCGGGACCGACTTTGCTTATAGCAATCAGCCCCAGCATTTT
once,TRBJ2-5,.,TRBV6-2/TRBV6-3,CASRSGLETQYF,TGTGCCAGCAGGTCAGGGCTGGAGACCCAGTACTTC
many,TRBJ2-3,TRBD2,TRBV20-1,CSARGSSGGHGDTQYF,TGCAGTGCTAGGGGCTCTAGCGGGGGGCATGGAGATACGCAGTATTTT
many,TRBJ2-5,.,TRBV30,CAWSVGPRSRETQYF,TGTGCCTGGAGTGTAGGGCCCAGGAGTAGAGAGACCCAGTACTTC
many,TRBJ1-1,.,TRBV14,CASSQVNTEAFF,TGTGCCAGCAGCCAGGTGAACACTGAAGCTTTCTTT
.,TRBJ1-5,.,TRBV11-3,CASSLTTGNQPQHF,TGTGCCAGCAGTTTAACGACAGGAAATCAGCCCCAGCATTTT
.,TRBJ2-5,TRBD1,TRBV7-2,CASSPRDSPQETQYF,TGTGCCAGCAGCCCCCGGGACAGTCCCCAAGAGACCCAGTACTTC
.,TRBJ2-5,.,TRBV3-1,CASSQRVGPGTQYF,TGTGCCAGCAGCCAACGTGTAGGGCCTGGGACCCAGTACTTC
few,TRBJ1-4,TRBD1,TRBV9,CASSVQTGGSNEKLFF,TGTGCCAGCAGCGTTCAAACAGGGGGTTCTAATGAAAAACTGTTTTTT
.,TRBJ2-7,TRBD2,TRBV9,CASSVLAGERGTTEQYF,TGTGCCAGCAGCGTACTAGCGGGGGAGAGGGGTACCACGGAGCAGTACTTC
many,TRBJ2-7,.,TRBV28,CASSLSGYEQYF,TGTGCCAGCTCCTTGTCGGGCTACGAGCAGTACTTC
.,TRBJ2-1,TRBD2,TRBV6-2/TRBV6-3,CASSYGGASGYNEQFF,TGTGCCAGCAGTTACGGAGGAGCTAGCGGGTACAATGAGCAGTTCTTC
many,TRBJ2-1,TRBD1,TRBV11-1,CASSARQGVANEQFF,TGCGCCAGCAGCGCGAGACAGGGGGTCGCCAATGAGCAGTTCTTC
many,TRBJ2-7,TRBD1,TRBV5-1,CASSLGGQSYEQYF,TGCGCCAGCAGCTTGGGGGGACAGAGCTACGAGCAGTACTTC
few,TRBJ2-1,TRBD2,TRBV5-6,CASSLGRGVYNEQFF,TGTGCCAGCAGCTTGGGACGGGGGGTGTACAATGAGCAGTTCTTC
.,TRBJ1-1,.,TRBV10-2,CASKGGMNTEAFF,TGCGCCAGCAAGGGGGGGATGAACACTGAAGCTTTCTTT
many,TRBJ2-3,TRBD2,TRBV5-4,CASSTGTSVLTDTQYF,TGTGCCAGCAGTACGGGGACTAGCGTGCTCACAGATACGCAGTATTTT
.,TRBJ2-2,TRBD2,TRBV14,CASSQEHRLAGVFGTGELFF,TGTGCCAGCAGCCAAGAACATAGGCTAGCGGGAGTTTTTGGCACCGGGGAGCTGTTTTTT
few,TRBJ2-7,TRBD2,TRBV27,CASSLRLAGGPEQYF,TGTGCCAGCAGTCTCAGACTAGCGGGAGGACCCGAGCAGTACTTC
.,TRBJ2-7,.,TRBV13,CASSLVSGHPDEQYF,TGTGCCAGCAGCTTAGTGAGCGGCCACCCGGACGAGCAGTACTTC
.,TRBJ2-1,.,TRBV6-8,CASRPVSDEQFF,TGTGCCAGCAGGCCAGTATCCGATGAGCAGTTCTTC
many,TRBJ2-7,TRBD2,TRBV30,CAWSGSLAGGYEQYF,TGTGCCTGGAGTGGGTCACTAGCGGGAGGCTACGAGCAGTACTTC
many,TRBJ2-7,TRBD2,TRBV7-2,CASSLDSGSFNEQYF,TGTGCCAGCAGCTTAGATAGCGGGAGTTTCAACGAGCAGTACTTC
many,TRBJ2-3,.,TRBV12-3/TRBV12-4,CASTLGPVPDTQYF,TGTGCCAGCACACTAGGACCAGTTCCAGATACGCAGTATTTT
many,TRBJ1-1,.,TRBV30,CAWKPTWGATEAFF,TGTGCCTGGAAACCCACTTGGGGGGCCACTGAAGCTTTCTTT
.,TRBJ2-1,TRBD2,TRBV9,CASSVTSGNSGDNEQFF,TGTGCCAGCAGCGTCACTAGCGGGAATTCCGGGGACAATGAGCAGTTCTTC
many,TRBJ2-3,TRBD2,TRBV20-1,CSARKLAGSSTDTQYF,TGCAGTGCTAGGAAACTAGCGGGATCAAGCACAGATACGCAGTATTTT
.,TRBJ2-7,TRBD1,TRBV20-1,CSAPQGAEQYF,TGCAGTGCGCCCCAGGGGGCCGAGCAGTACTTC
many,TRBJ2-6,.,TRBV9,CASSVGGVGANVRTF,TGTGCCAGCAGCGTAGGGGGAGTTGGGGCCAACGTCCGGACTTTC
many,TRBJ2-7,.,TRBV5-6,CASRATGAYEQYF,TGTGCCAGCAGGGCGACGGGAGCCTACGAGCAGTACTTC
many,TRBJ1-1,.,TRBV2,CASTMNAGWTEAFF,TGTGCCAGCACCATGAATGCGGGCTGGACTGAAGCTTTCTTT